The rows below give T cell receptor beta chains drawn from one sample of a study of blood T cell repertoires in COVID-19. Libraries were prepared by immunoSEQ multiplex PCR; TCRdb keeps only in-frame clonotypes and omits some of them. This repertoire shows over 200,000 clones, 88% found once; its top ten account for under 0.95%. Sequenced: peripheral blood. The receptors here all came from a woman aged 25 to 39 with acute or convalescent COVID-19. The CDR3 runs from the conserved cysteine through the conserved F or W. D genes are given only for firm matches. Clone size is shown for a subset of rows, as once, few, many or a class of expanded clone.

NA	TRBV6-6	TRBJ2-7	NA	CASSSMGTSYHEQYF	TGTGCCAGCAGTTCCATGGGGACTTCTTACCACGAGCAGTACTTC
NA	TRBV6-4	TRBJ2-3	TRBD2	CASSTASLAGGQYDTQYF	TGTGCCAGCAGTACGGCCTCACTAGCGGGAGGGCAATACGATACGCAGTATTTT
NA	TRBV7-8	TRBJ2-5	TRBD1	CASSLGGTGLETQYF	TGTGCCAGCAGCTTAGGCGGGACAGGGTTAGAGACCCAGTACTTC
NA	TRBV18	TRBJ1-1	TRBD1	CASSPKRGPRSGTEAFF	TGTGCCAGCTCACCAAAAAGGGGGCCCCGATCGGGCACTGAAGCTTTCTTT
NA	TRBV29-1	TRBJ2-5	TRBD1	CSVEDPAGTGGVGAQYF	TGCAGCGTTGAAGATCCAGCTGGGACAGGGGGGGTCGGGGCCCAGTACTTC
NA	TRBV7-3	TRBJ2-3	NA	CASSFFSGSDTQYF	TGTGCCAGCAGCTTCTTCAGCGGCTCAGATACGCAGTATTTT
NA	TRBV12-3/TRBV12-4	TRBJ1-2	NA	CASSLMGAGGYTF	TGTGCCAGCAGTTTAATGGGGGCTGGAGGCTACACCTTC
NA	TRBV27	TRBJ2-1	TRBD2	CASSLFASGGREQFF	TGTGCCAGCAGTTTATTCGCTAGCGGGGGCCGTGAGCAGTTCTTC
NA	TRBV5-1	TRBJ1-4	TRBD1	CASSLDRGRGEKLFF	TGCGCCAGCAGCTTGGACAGGGGGCGGGGTGAAAAACTGTTTTTT
NA	TRBV11-3	TRBJ2-1	TRBD2	CASSLTSDAYNEQFF	TGTGCCAGCAGCTTGACTAGCGACGCATACAATGAGCAGTTCTTC
once	TRBV6-6	TRBJ2-5	TRBD2	CASSYSSGTVETQYF	TGTGCCAGCAGTTACTCCAGCGGGACCGTAGAGACCCAGTACTTC
NA	TRBV5-6	TRBJ2-1	TRBD2	CASSLGGLVDFF	TGTGCCAGCAGCCTTGGGGGACTAGTCGACTTCTTC
few	TRBV12-3/TRBV12-4	TRBJ2-1	TRBD2	CASRPAGVEQFF	TGTGCCAGCAGACCAGCGGGAGTTGAGCAGTTCTTC
NA	TRBV11-3	TRBJ2-2	TRBD2	CASSLTGRVNTGELFF	TGTGCCAGCAGCTTAACCGGGAGGGTAAACACCGGGGAGCTGTTTTTT
NA	TRBV29-1	TRBJ2-3	NA	CSVEGISQGTSTDTQYF	TGCAGCGTTGAAGGCATTTCACAGGGGACTAGCACAGATACGCAGTATTTT
NA	TRBV10-3	TRBJ2-3	NA	CAISVSSGSTDTQYF	TGTGCCATCAGTGTCTCATCGGGAAGCACAGATACGCAGTATTTT
NA	TRBV6-1	TRBJ1-2	NA	CASSEARQDRILNYGYTF	TGTGCCAGCAGTGAAGCCAGGCAGGACAGAATACTCAACTATGGCTACACCTTC
NA	TRBV7-9	TRBJ2-1	TRBD2	CASSSGTSGSGRNEQFF	TGTGCCAGCAGCTCGGGGACTAGCGGGAGCGGTCGGAATGAGCAGTTCTTC
NA	TRBV2	TRBJ2-3	TRBD2	CASRVTSGGTDTQYF	TGTGCCAGCAGAGTGACTAGCGGGGGCACAGATACGCAGTATTTT
NA	TRBV9	TRBJ2-1	TRBD2	CASSVGLAGVSEQFF	TGTGCCAGCAGCGTGGGACTAGCGGGAGTTAGTGAGCAGTTCTTC
NA	TRBV4-2	TRBJ2-3	NA	CASSPLGASGTDTQYF	TGTGCCAGCAGCCCCCTGGGGGCGTCCGGGACAGATACGCAGTATTTT
once	TRBV19	TRBJ2-1	NA	CASSIVLRRGHNEQFF	TGTGCCAGTAGTATAGTGTTGAGGCGGGGCCACAATGAGCAGTTCTTC
NA	TRBV7-9	TRBJ1-1	NA	CASSPPTGLNTEAFF	TGTGCCAGCAGCCCCCCGACAGGATTGAACACTGAAGCTTTCTTT
NA	TRBV7-6	TRBJ2-1	TRBD2	CASSTLAGAANEQFF	TGTGCCAGCAGCACCCTAGCGGGAGCAGCCAATGAGCAGTTCTTC
NA	TRBV9	TRBJ2-1	TRBD2	CASSVGGGRARGEQFF	TGTGCCAGCAGCGTAGGAGGTGGGAGGGCAAGGGGTGAGCAGTTCTTC
NA	TRBV3-1/TRBV3-2	TRBJ1-1	NA	CASSQDFRTAKNTEAFF	TGTGCCAGCAGCCAGGACTTTAGGACAGCGAAGAACACTGAAGCTTTCTTT
NA	TRBV2	TRBJ1-5	TRBD1	CASRGQTNQPQHF	TGTGCCAGCAGGGGACAGACCAATCAGCCCCAGCATTTT
NA	TRBV4-3	TRBJ1-2	NA	CASSQEGRASGYTF	TGCGCCAGCAGCCAAGAGGGCAGGGCTTCTGGCTACACCTTC
NA	TRBV7-2	TRBJ2-5	TRBD2	CASSLSLAGGPGETQYF	TGTGCCAGCAGCTTAAGTCTAGCGGGAGGGCCGGGGGAGACCCAGTACTTC
NA	TRBV6-2/TRBV6-3	TRBJ2-7	TRBD1	CASSPSRGQGQHEQYF	TGTGCCAGCAGTCCCTCCCGGGGACAGGGACAGCACGAGCAGTACTTC
NA	TRBV10-1	TRBJ2-7	TRBD2	CASSGGLAGDEQYF	TGCGCCAGCAGTGGGGGACTAGCGGGAGACGAGCAGTACTTC
once	TRBV30	TRBJ2-1	TRBD2	CAWFGLAGYNEQFF	TGTGCCTGGTTTGGACTAGCGGGGTACAATGAGCAGTTCTTC
NA	TRBV27	TRBJ2-3	TRBD1	CASSSAHPTGQGITDTQYF	TGTGCCAGCAGTTCGGCGCACCCGACGGGACAGGGGATCACAGATACGCAGTATTTT
NA	TRBV15	TRBJ1-2	NA	CATSRDYAANYGYTF	TGTGCCACCAGCAGAGATTATGCAGCGAACTATGGCTACACCTTC
once	TRBV10-3	TRBJ2-3	NA	CAISGHSADTQYF	TGTGCCATCAGTGGACATTCCGCAGATACGCAGTATTTT
NA	TRBV7-7	TRBJ2-2	NA	CASSFGARGTGELFF	TGTGCCAGCAGCTTTGGGGCCAGAGGCACCGGGGAGCTGTTTTTT
NA	TRBV5-6	TRBJ1-3	NA	CASSPDNSGNTIYF	TGTGCCAGCAGCCCAGACAACTCTGGAAACACCATATATTTT
NA	TRBV4-3	TRBJ2-7	TRBD2	CASSQELAGAYEQYF	TGCGCCAGCAGCCAAGAACTAGCGGGAGCCTACGAGCAGTACTTC